What follows are 26 T cell receptor beta chains derived from one specimen sequenced in a study of blood T cell repertoires in COVID-19. Measured with immunoSEQ multiplex PCR; TCRdb has only the in-frame clones, and not every one. Of 200,000 to 250,000 clones listed, 82% are singletons. The sample was peripheral blood. Receptor source: a woman older than 75 with acute or convalescent COVID-19.

This chain uses TRBV3-1 (or the pseudogene TRBV3-2) with TRBJ1-1; tentatively, D is TRBD1 (5 bases). Trimming stripped 0 bases from V and 8 bases from J, with 13 bases between. In germline, CDR1 is LGHDT, CDR2 YNNKEL (reference sequence). The CDR3 spans 14 residues. The DNA of the CDR3 is TGTGCCAGCAGCCAAGATTCTGGCAGGACAGAAGCTTTCTTT. Its translation is CASSQDSGRTEAFF.

V and J are TRBV5-1 and TRBJ2-3; D is possibly TRBD2 (6 bases). Germline-derived CDR1 and CDR2 are SGHRS and YFSETQ. CDR3 length: 13 amino acids. Trimming removed 6 bases at V and 7 bases at J, with 15 bases between. DNA for the CDR3: TGCGCCAGCACGAACGGGGGATCAAATACGCAGTATTTT. Translating gives CASTNGGSNTQYF.

The chain carries TRBV19 and TRBJ1-1, with 11 bases identical to TRBD1. The CDR3 extends over 15 amino acids. CDR1 is LNHDA, CDR2 SQIVND, per germline (reference sequence). V was pared by 7 bases and J by 1 base, with 5 bases of the junction left unmatched. As DNA, the CDR3 is TGTGCCAGTAACCGGGGACAGGGGGGGAACACTGAAGCTTTCTTT. It is translated as CASNRGQGGNTEAFF.

The chain uses TRBV28 and TRBJ1-2; D gene uncertain. V was pared by 2 bases and J by 3 bases, with 10 bases between. The germline V gene has CDR1 MDHEN and CDR2 SYDVKM. The CDR3 consists of 14 residues. CDR3 DNA sequence: TGTGCCAGCAGTTTAAGAGTATCGGACTATGGCTACACCTTC. This sequence encodes CASSLRVSDYGYTF.

The chain employs TRBV18 and TRBJ2-7; TRBD1 aligns across 10 bases. V dropped 7 bases and J dropped 4; count of bases not matched to a gene: 7. Germline-derived CDR1 and CDR2 are KGHSH and LQKENI. There are 14 residues in the CDR3. The CDR3 DNA follows: TGTGCCAGCTTCGCCGGGACAGGGGTGTACGAGCAGTACTTC. Residues: CASFAGTGVYEQYF.

This chain joins TRBV20-1 and TRBJ1-3; D unclear. The V and J ends lost 3 bases and 3 bases respectively, with 3 bases between them. CDR3 length equals 11 residues. The germline V gene encodes CDR1 DFQATT and CDR2 SNEGSKA (reference sequence). CDR3: CSARRGNTIYF. CDR3 nucleotide sequence: TGCAGTGCTAGGCGTGGAAACACCATATATTTT.

Here the CDR3 DNA reads TGTGCCAGTAACCCAGGAATTAGAGATCAGCCCCAGCATTTT. Protein product: CASNPGIRDQPQHF. V is TRBV19 and J is TRBJ1-5; D gene uncertain. Trimming took off 7 bases at V and 5 bases at J, with 15 bases between the two ends. The germline V gene encodes CDR1 LNHDA and CDR2 SQIVND (reference sequence). This CDR3 is built from 14 residues.

The DNA for the CDR3 is TGTGCCAGCAGCCAAGTTCTAACTAACTATGGCTACACCTTC. This sequence encodes CASSQVLTNYGYTF. The rearrangement joins TRBV3-1 (or the pseudogene TRBV3-2) to TRBJ1-2, with no clear D. V lost 1 base and J lost 0, with 6 bases in between. CDR1 is LGHDT and CDR2 is YNNKEL in the germline V gene (reference sequence). The CDR3 is 14 residues long.

V gene TRBV10-3 combines with J gene TRBJ2-3, with a tentative D call TRBD2 (5 bases). The germline CDR1 and CDR2 sequences are ENHRY and SYGVKD. The CDR3 has 14 residues. V gave up 3 bases and J gave up 6 bases, with 13 bases separating them. This CDR3 is CAISDLPRGDTQYF. DNA for the CDR3: TGTGCCATCAGTGACCTCCCGAGAGGGGATACGCAGTATTTT.

J is TRBJ1-1 and V is TRBV6-5; 7 nucleotides agree with TRBD1. This CDR3 spans 15 amino acids. The V gene's germline CDR1 is MNHEY and CDR2 SVGAGI. J was trimmed by 0 bases and V by 2 bases; bases with no gene match: 3. The CDR3 protein is CASSYGGQMNTEAFF. Here the CDR3 DNA reads TGTGCCAGCAGTTACGGGGGACAGATGAACACTGAAGCTTTCTTT.

The V and J genes are TRBV18 and TRBJ1-5; possibly TRBD1 for D (5 bases). Germline-derived CDR1 and CDR2 are KGHSH and LQKENI. Trimming removed 5 bases from V and 4 bases from J, with 15 bases in between. CDR3 length equals 15 residues. CDR3 sequence reads: CASSGGAERNQPQHF. The CDR3 DNA reads as TGTGCCAGCTCAGGAGGGGCAGAAAGAAATCAGCCCCAGCATTTT.

The chain links TRBV19 to TRBJ1-4; tentatively, D is TRBD1 (5 bases). Trimming cost V 5 bases and J 0 bases, with 7 bases left between them. The CDR3 runs 14 residues. Germline CDR1 reads LNHDA; CDR2 reads SQIVND (reference sequence). The CDR3 DNA sequence: TGTGCCAGTAGTGAACAGGCAACTAATGAAAAACTGTTTTTT. Its protein is CASSEQATNEKLFF. Together with reference TRBV19 and TRBJ1-4, the CDR3 gives the full variable domain: DGGITQSPKYLFRKEGQNVTLSCEQNLNHDAMYWYRQDPGQGLRLIYYSQIVNDFQKGDIAEGYSVSREKKESFPLTVTSAQKNPTAFYLCASSEQATNEKLFFGSGTQLSVL.

The chain combines TRBV13 with TRBJ2-5, with D maybe TRBD2 (6 bases). With 0 bases removed from V and 2 bases from J, the gap between germline ends came to 7 bases. The CDR3 contains 14 residues. In germline, CDR1 is PRHDT, CDR2 FYEKMQ (reference sequence). The DNA for the CDR3 is TGTGCCAGCAGCTTAGGGGGGACTCAAGAGACCCAGTACTTC. As protein: CASSLGGTQETQYF.

V is TRBV29-1 and J is TRBJ2-3, with TRBD2 identical over 8 bases. Losses at the gene ends were 6 bases for V and 4 bases for J; bases not matched to a gene: 6. CDR1 is SQVTM and CDR2 is ANQGSEA in the germline V gene. The CDR3 has 13 amino acids. The CDR3 reads CSVMVRGADTQYF. CDR3 coding DNA: TGCAGCGTGATGGTGCGGGGGGCAGATACGCAGTATTTT.

The chain employs TRBV5-1 and TRBJ1-1, with D hard to call. This CDR3 region has 14 residues. The V and J ends lost 5 bases and 1 base respectively, with 12 bases between them. Germline V CDR1 and CDR2: SGHRS, YFSETQ. CDR3 region: CASRRVGRNTEAFF. CDR3 in DNA: TGCGCCAGCAGAAGGGTTGGGAGGAACACTGAAGCTTTCTTT.

This clone was observed a single time. This rearrangement joins TRBV7-2 to TRBJ1-2; D is ambiguous. This CDR3 contains 14 residues. V was pared by 0 bases and J by 5 bases, with 10 bases between. Germline V CDR1 and CDR2: SGHTA, FQGNSA. Written as DNA, the CDR3 is TGTGCCAGCAGCTTAGCTCGGTACGATTATGGCTACACCTTC. Its protein is CASSLARYDYGYTF.

This rearrangement joins TRBV2 to TRBJ2-7, with D perhaps TRBD1 (5 bases). Germline V gene sequence: CDR1 SNHLY, CDR2 FYNNEI. The CDR3 consists of 15 residues. V was pared by 6 bases and J by 5 bases, with 20 bases between. The CDR3 sequence is CASRLGQSGIHEQYF. CDR3 in DNA: TGTGCCAGCAGACTGGGTCAGTCAGGGATCCACGAGCAGTACTTC.

This clone appeared a few times. V gene TRBV7-9 combines with J gene TRBJ2-7, with D possibly TRBD1 on 6 matching bases. Per germline, CDR1 SEHNR and CDR2 FQNEAQ (reference sequence). The V end was cut by 4 bases, the J end by 4 bases, with 20 bases between. CDR3 size: 16 residues. The CDR3 is CASSSDDRTPPYEQYF. The CDR3 DNA is TGTGCCAGCAGCTCAGATGACAGGACTCCGCCGTACGAGCAGTACTTC.

The chain couples TRBV21-1 to TRBJ1-4. TRBV21-1 is flagged as a pseudogene. CDR3 size: 17 residues. CDR3 DNA sequence: TGTGCCAGCAGCAAACCGCTCCGGGGGGCGCTTACAGAAAAACTGTTTTTT. It specifies CASSKPLRGALTEKLFF.

Details on this clone: The sample has other DNA sequences that encode this CDR3 too. V is TRBV3-1 (or the pseudogene TRBV3-2) and J is TRBJ1-6, with D tentatively TRBD1 (5 bases). Trimming stripped 3 bases from V and 7 bases from J, with 10 bases between. The CDR3 runs 14 residues. Germline V gene data show CDR1 as LGHDT and CDR2 as YNNKEL (reference sequence). The CDR3: CASSQGQGNSPLHF. The CDR3 nucleotides are TGTGCCAGCAGCCAGGGGCAGGGAAATTCACCCCTCCACTTT.

A few counts support this clone. V gene TRBV5-1 combines with J gene TRBJ2-7, with 7 bases aligning to TRBD1. This CDR3 contains 14 residues. V lost 4 bases and J lost 2; bases outside the gene matches: 6. Germline lookup yields CDR1 SGHRS and CDR2 YFSETQ. CDR3 coding DNA: TGCGCCAGCAGCATTGGTCAGGGGGCCTACGAGCAGTACTTC. Amino acids: CASSIGQGAYEQYF.

The chain joins TRBV7-3 to TRBJ1-6; 7 bases are a match to TRBD1. The junction had 9 bases not matched to a gene; V was cut back by 5 bases and J by 5 bases. Per the germline V gene, CDR1 is SGHTA and CDR2 is FQGTGA. The CDR3 is 16 amino acids. CDR3 sequence (DNA): TGTGCCAGCAGCCTCGAGGGGACAGCAAATAATTCACCCCTCCACTTT. Amino acids: CASSLEGTANNSPLHF.

The chain recombines TRBV7-2 with TRBJ1-2, with 10 nucleotides matching TRBD1. This CDR3 contains 19 residues. Germline trimming cut 1 base from V and 1 base from J; bases unmatched to any gene: 12. Germline CDR1 is SGHTA and CDR2 is FQGNSA. CDR3: CASSLGWGTGANINYGYTF. The CDR3 DNA reads as TGTGCCAGCAGCTTAGGTTGGGGGACAGGGGCGAACATTAACTATGGCTACACCTTC.

This sequence joins TRBV7-3 and TRBJ1-1, with 7 bases that match TRBD1. CDR1 and CDR2 from the germline V gene are SGHTA and FQGTGA. The CDR3 runs 14 residues. V was clipped by 6 bases and J by 3 bases; unmatched bases: 7. The CDR3 protein is CASRPTGAYTEAFF. The CDR3, as DNA: TGTGCCAGCAGACCTACAGGGGCGTACACTGAAGCTTTCTTT. Together with reference TRBV7-3 and TRBJ1-1, the CDR3 gives the full variable domain: GAGVSQTPSNKVTEKGKYVELRCDPISGHTALYWYRQSLGQGPEFLIYFQGTGAADDSGLPNDRFFAVRPEGSVSTLKIQRTERGDSAVYLCASRPTGAYTEAFFGQGTRLTVV.

This clone occurred many times. V and J are TRBV4-1 and TRBJ2-1, with D unclear. There are 13 residues in the CDR3. Germline V CDR1 and CDR2: MGHRA, YSYEKL. The ends were cut back, 1 base at V and 7 bases at J, with 8 bases in the middle. For the CDR3, the DNA is TGCGCCAGCAGCCAAGGAGCCGGGAATGAGCAGTTCTTC. It encodes CASSQGAGNEQFF.

CDR3 bases: TGTGCCAGCAGCCACCGGACTAGCGGGACCTACGAGCAGTACTTC. This encodes CASSHRTSGTYEQYF. The chain uses TRBV3-1 (or the pseudogene TRBV3-2) and TRBJ2-7; 12 bases match TRBD2. Germline CDR1 reads LGHDT; CDR2 reads YNNKEL (reference sequence). This CDR3 region has 15 residues. V trimming: 3 bases; J trimming: 2 bases; junction bases outside the gene matches: 2.